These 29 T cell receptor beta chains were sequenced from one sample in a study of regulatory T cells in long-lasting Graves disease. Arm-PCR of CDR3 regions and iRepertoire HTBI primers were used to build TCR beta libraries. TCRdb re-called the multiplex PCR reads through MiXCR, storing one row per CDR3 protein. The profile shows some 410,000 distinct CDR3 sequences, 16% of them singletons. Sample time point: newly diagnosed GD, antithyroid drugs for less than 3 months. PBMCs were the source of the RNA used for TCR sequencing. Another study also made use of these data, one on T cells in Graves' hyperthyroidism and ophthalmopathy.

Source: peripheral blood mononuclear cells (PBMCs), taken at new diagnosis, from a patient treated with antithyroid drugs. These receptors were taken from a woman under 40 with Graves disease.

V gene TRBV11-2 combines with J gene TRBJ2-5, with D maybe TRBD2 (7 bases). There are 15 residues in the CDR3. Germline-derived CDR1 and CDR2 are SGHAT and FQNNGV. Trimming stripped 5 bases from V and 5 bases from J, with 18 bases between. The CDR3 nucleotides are TGTGCCAGCAGCCCCCTACGAGGGGGGGGGGAGACCCAGTACTTC. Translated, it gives CASSPLRGGGETQYF.

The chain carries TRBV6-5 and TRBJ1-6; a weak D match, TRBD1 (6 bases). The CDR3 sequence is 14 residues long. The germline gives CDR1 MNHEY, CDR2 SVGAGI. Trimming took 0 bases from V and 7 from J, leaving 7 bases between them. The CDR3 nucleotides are TGTGCCAGCAGTTACTCGAGGGGGAATTCACCCCTCCACTTT. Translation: CASSYSRGNSPLHF.

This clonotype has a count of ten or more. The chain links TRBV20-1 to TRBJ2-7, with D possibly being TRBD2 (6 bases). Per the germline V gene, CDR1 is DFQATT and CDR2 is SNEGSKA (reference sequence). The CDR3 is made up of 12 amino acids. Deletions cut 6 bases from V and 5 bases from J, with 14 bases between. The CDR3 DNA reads TGCAGTGCCAGACTAGTTTCCCACGAGCAGTACTTC. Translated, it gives CSARLVSHEQYF.

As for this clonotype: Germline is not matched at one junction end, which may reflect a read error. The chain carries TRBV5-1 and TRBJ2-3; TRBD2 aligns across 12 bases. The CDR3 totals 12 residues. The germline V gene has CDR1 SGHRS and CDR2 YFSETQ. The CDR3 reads CASSLEASGREF. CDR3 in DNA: TGCGCCAGCAGCTTGGAAGCTAGCGGGAGGGAGTTT.

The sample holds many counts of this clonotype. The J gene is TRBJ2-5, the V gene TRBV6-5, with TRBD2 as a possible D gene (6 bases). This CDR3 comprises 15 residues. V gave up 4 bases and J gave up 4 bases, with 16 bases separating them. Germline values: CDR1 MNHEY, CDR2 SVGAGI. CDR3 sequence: CASSFLAGTSETQYF. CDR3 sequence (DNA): TGTGCCAGCAGTTTCTTGGCAGGGACTTCAGAGACCCAGTACTTC.

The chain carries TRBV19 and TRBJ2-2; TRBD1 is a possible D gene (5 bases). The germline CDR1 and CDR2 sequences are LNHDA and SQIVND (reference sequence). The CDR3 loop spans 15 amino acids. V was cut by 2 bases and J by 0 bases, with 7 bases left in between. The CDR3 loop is CASSIMTANTGELFF. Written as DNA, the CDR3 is TGTGCCAGTAGTATAATGACAGCGAACACCGGGGAGCTGTTTTTT.

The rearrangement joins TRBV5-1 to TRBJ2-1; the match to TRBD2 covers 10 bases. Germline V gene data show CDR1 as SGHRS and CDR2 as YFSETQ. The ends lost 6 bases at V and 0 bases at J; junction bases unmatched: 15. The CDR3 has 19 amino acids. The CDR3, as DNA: TGCGCCAGCACCTCCCTAGCGGGAGCTAGTTTGAGCTCCTACAATGAGCAGTTCTTC. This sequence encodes CASTSLAGASLSSYNEQFF.

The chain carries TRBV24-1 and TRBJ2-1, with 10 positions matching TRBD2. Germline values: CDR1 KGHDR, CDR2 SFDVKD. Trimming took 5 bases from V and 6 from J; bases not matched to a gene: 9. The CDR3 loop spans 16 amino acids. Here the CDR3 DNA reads TGTGCCACCAGTGGCACTAGCGGGAACCTCTTCAATGAGCAGTTCTTC. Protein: CATSGTSGNLFNEQFF.

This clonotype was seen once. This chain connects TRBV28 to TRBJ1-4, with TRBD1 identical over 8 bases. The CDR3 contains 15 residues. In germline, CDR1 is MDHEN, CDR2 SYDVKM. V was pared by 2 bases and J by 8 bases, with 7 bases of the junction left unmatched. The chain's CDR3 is CASSLGQGRSEKLFF. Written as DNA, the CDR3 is TGTGCCAGCAGTTTAGGACAGGGACGGTCGGAAAAACTGTTTTTT.

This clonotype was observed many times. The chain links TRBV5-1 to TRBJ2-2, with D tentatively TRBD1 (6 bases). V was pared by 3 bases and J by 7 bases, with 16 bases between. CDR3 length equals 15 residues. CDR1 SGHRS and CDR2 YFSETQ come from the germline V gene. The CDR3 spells CASSSQGRFGGELFF. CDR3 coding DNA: TGCGCCAGCAGCTCACAGGGTCGGTTCGGCGGGGAGCTGTTTTTT.

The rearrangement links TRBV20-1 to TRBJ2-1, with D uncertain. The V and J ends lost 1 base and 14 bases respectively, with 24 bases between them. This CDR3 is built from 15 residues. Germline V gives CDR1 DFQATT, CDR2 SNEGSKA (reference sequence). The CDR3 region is CSARGAFSQMELEFF. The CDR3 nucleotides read TGCAGTGCTAGAGGGGCTTTTAGCCAAATGGAGCTAGAGTTCTTC.

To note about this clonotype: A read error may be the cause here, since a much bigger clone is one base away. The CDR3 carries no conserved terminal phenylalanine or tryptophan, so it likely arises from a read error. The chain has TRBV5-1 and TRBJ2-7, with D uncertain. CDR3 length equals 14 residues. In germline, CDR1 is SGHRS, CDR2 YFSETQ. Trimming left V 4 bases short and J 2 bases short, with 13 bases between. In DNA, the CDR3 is TGCGCCAGCAGCGCGATACTGGCGACCTACGAGCAGTACTTA. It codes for CASSAILATYEQYL.

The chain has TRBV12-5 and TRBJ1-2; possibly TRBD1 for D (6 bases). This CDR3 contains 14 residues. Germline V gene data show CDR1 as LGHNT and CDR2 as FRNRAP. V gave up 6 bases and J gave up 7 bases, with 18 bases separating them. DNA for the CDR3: TGTGCTAGTGGCCTGGGGGGGGGGCAAGGTGGCTACACCTTC. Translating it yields CASGLGGGQGGYTF.

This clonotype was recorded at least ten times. CDR3 amino acids: CATSRARRGQETQYF. CDR3 sequence (DNA): TGTGCCACCAGCCGCGCGCGTCGTGGCCAAGAGACCCAGTACTTC. The genes are TRBV15 and TRBJ2-5; D gene unclear. Germline V gives CDR1 LNHNV, CDR2 YYDKDF (reference sequence). This CDR3 is built from 15 residues. Trimming took off 5 bases at V and 1 base at J, with 14 bases between the two ends.

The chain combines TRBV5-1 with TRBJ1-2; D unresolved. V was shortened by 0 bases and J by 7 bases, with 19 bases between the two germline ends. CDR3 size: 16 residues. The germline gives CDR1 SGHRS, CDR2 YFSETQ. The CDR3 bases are TGCGCCAGCAGCTTGGAGGCCAGGAGGCTGGTCGGTGGCTACACCTTC. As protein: CASSLEARRLVGGYTF.

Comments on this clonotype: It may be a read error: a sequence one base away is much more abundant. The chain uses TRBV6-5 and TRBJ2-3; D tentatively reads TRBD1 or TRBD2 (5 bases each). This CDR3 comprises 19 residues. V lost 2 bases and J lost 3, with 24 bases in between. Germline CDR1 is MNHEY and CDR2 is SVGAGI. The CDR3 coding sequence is TGTGCCAGCAGTTACCCGAACAGGAACACGGGGTCTCTTACAGATACGCAGTATTTT. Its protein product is CASSYPNRNTGSLTDTQYF.

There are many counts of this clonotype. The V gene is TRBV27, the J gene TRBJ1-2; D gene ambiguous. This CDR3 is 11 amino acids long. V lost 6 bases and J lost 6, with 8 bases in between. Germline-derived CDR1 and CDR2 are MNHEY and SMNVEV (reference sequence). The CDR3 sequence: CASSLMDGYTF. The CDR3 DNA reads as TGTGCCAGCAGCTTAATGGATGGCTACACCTTC.

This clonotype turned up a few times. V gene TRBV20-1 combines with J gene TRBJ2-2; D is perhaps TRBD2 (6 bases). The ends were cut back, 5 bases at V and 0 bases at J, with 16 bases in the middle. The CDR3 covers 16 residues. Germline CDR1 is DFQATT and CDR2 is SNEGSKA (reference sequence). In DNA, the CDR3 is TGCAGTGCTGCGACATTTAGCGGTGCGAACACCGGGGAGCTGTTTTTT. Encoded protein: CSAATFSGANTGELFF.

Here the CDR3 DNA reads TGTGCCAGCAGCTTGCAGGGATATCAGCCCCAGCATTTT. This translates into CASSLQGYQPQHF. This sequence joins TRBV2 and TRBJ1-5, with D perhaps matching TRBD1 (5 bases). V was pared by 6 bases and J by 5 bases, with 11 bases between. The CDR3 is 13 amino acids. Germline CDR1 is SNHLY and CDR2 is FYNNEI.

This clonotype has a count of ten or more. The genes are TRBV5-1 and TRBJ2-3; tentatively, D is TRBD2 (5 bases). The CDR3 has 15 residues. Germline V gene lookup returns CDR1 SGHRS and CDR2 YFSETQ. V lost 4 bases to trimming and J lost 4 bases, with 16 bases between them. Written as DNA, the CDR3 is TGCGCCAGCAGCCCCGACGGGATCCCCGCAGATACGCAGTATTTT. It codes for CASSPDGIPADTQYF.

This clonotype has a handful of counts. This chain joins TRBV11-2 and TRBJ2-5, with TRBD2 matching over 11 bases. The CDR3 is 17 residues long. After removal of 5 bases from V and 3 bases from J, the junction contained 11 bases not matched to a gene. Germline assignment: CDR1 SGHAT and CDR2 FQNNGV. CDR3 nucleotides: TGTGCCAGCAGCGGCGGGACTAGCGGTATTTTAAAAGAGACCCAGTACTTC. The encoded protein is CASSGGTSGILKETQYF.

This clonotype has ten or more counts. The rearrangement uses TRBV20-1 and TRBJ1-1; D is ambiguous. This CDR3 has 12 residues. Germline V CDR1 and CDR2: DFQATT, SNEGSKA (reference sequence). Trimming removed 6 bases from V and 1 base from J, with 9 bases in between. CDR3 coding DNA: TGCAGTGCCGAGTTAGGGAACACTGAAGCTTTCTTT. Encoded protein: CSAELGNTEAFF.

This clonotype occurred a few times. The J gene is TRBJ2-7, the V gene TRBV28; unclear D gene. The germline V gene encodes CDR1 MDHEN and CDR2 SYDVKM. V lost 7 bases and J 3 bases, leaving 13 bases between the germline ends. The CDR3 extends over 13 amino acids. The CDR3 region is CASMAALNYEQYF. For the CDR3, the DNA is TGTGCCAGCATGGCAGCACTAAACTACGAGCAGTACTTC.

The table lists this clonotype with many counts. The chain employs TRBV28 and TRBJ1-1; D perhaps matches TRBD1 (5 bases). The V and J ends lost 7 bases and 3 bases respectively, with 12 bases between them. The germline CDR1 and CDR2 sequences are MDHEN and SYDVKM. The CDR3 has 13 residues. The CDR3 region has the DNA TGTGCCAGCACCGAGGGACCCCACACTGAAGCTTTCTTT. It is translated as CASTEGPHTEAFF.

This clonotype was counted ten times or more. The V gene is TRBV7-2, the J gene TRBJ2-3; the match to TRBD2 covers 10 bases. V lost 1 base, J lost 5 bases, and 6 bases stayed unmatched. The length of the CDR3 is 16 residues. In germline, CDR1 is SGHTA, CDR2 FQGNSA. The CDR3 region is CASSLGPSGRGDTQYF. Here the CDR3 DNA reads TGTGCCAGCAGCTTAGGTCCAAGCGGGAGGGGAGATACGCAGTATTTT.

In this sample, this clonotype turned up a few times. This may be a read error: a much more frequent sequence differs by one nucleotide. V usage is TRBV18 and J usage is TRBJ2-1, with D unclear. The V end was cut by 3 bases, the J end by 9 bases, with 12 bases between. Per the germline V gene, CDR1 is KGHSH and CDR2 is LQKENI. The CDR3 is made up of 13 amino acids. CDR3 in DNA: TGTGCCAGCTCACCGAATTCAGTCCGTGAGCAGTTCTTC. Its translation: CASSPNSVREQFF.

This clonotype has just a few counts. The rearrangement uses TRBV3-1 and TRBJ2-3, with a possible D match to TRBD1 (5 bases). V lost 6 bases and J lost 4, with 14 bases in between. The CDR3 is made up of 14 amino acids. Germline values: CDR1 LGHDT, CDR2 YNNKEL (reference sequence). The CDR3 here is CASSPSLGADTQYF. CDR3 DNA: TGTGCCAGCAGTCCCAGCTTAGGGGCAGATACGCAGTATTTT.

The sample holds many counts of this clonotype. The CDR3 nucleotides read TGTGCCAGCAGAGAGACAGGGGGAAGAAGCAATCAGCCCCAGCATTTT. The encoded protein is CASRETGGRSNQPQHF. V and J are TRBV27 and TRBJ1-5; 9 bases are a match to TRBD1. Germline CDR1 reads MNHEY; CDR2 reads SMNVEV (reference sequence). This CDR3 has 16 residues. V lost 6 bases to trimming and J lost 1 base; unmatched junction nucleotides: 7.

Here the CDR3 reads CASSLSDSQETQYF. The DNA of the CDR3 is TGTGCCAGCTCACTATCGGACAGTCAAGAGACCCAGTACTTC. The chain is built from TRBV18 and TRBJ2-5; maybe TRBD1 (6 bases). This CDR3 comprises 14 residues. Trimming shortened V by 4 bases and J by 2 bases, and 11 bases separated the two germline ends. Germline-derived CDR1 and CDR2 are KGHSH and LQKENI.